These T cell receptor beta chains were read from a single sample in a study of shared T cell receptors in the human thymus. Generated by immunoSEQ multiplex PCR, the TCRdb table keeps only in-frame clones and is missing some. The sample has hundreds of thousands of clones, around 87% seen once; the top ten hold 0.0094%. These records were also assigned to another study, of human thymus T cells.

Sequencing was performed on thymocytes. The source is a boy younger than two with a congenital heart defect. CDR3s include the opening cysteine and the closing phenylalanine or tryptophan. Each record gives: clone size, V gene, D gene, J gene, CDR3 DNA, CDR3 protein. The D gene is left open where the match is weak. Size values are once, few and many counts, or a class for expanded clones, and some rows have none.

once,TRBV28,TRBD1,TRBJ2-1,TGTGCCAGCAGTTTACTGGCCGAGGGACAGGATGAGCAGTTCTTC,CASSLLAEGQDEQFF
.,TRBV9,TRBD2,TRBJ2-1,TGTGCCAGCAGCGCACTTAGAGGGACTACATACTACAATGAGCAGTTCTTC,CASSALRGTTYYNEQFF
.,TRBV28,.,TRBJ2-6,TGTGCCAGCAGTTCGAGGACAGTTTCGCACTCTGGGGCCAACGTCCTGACTTTC,CASSSRTVSHSGANVLTF
.,TRBV15,TRBD2,TRBJ2-7,TGTGCCACCAGCAGAGATAGGTCTAGCGGGAGTACACCCTACGAGCAGTACTTC,CATSRDRSSGSTPYEQYF
.,TRBV27,.,TRBJ1-1,TGTGCCAGCAGTTTCAACATCGACCTGGGCAGGGGTATAGCTTTCTTT,CASSFNIDLGRGIAFF
.,TRBV15,.,TRBJ2-1,TGTGCCACCAGCAGCCCCAGCTCCTACAATGAGCAGTTCTTC,CATSSPSSYNEQFF
.,TRBV5-1,TRBD1,TRBJ2-7,TGCGCCAGCAGCCCGGACAGGGGGCCATACGAGCAGTACTTC,CASSPDRGPYEQYF
.,TRBV18,.,TRBJ2-7,TGTGCCAGCTCACCACAGGGAGAAAGCTCCTACGAGCAGTACTTC,CASSPQGESSYEQYF
few,TRBV7-7,.,TRBJ1-2,TGTGCTAGCAGCCCAAACAGGGAAAGGGACTATGGCTACACCTTC,CASSPNRERDYGYTF
once,TRBV5-1,TRBD1,TRBJ1-1,TGCGCCAGCAGCTTTCGACAGGGGTCGTTTATGAACACTGAAGCTTTCTTT,CASSFRQGSFMNTEAFF
few,TRBV9,TRBD2,TRBJ2-2,TGTGCCAGCAGCGCCTCCCTAGCGGGGAACACCGGGGAGCTGTTTTTT,CASSASLAGNTGELFF
once,TRBV18,.,TRBJ2-1,TGTGCCAGCTCACCAAATCAGAGGGTGGGGGAGCAGTTCTTC,CASSPNQRVGEQFF
.,TRBV27,.,TRBJ2-3,TGTGCCAGCAGTTTAAATTGGGACATCAACGATACGCAGTATTTT,CASSLNWDINDTQYF
.,TRBV4-1,TRBD1,TRBJ1-2,TGCGCCAGCAGCCAAGACTGGGGGACAGGGAGCTATGGCTACACCTTC,CASSQDWGTGSYGYTF
.,TRBV6-5,.,TRBJ1-5,TGTGCCAGCAGTTATAATCAGGTCTCGAGCAATCAGCCCCAGCATTTT,CASSYNQVSSNQPQHF
.,TRBV10-2,TRBD2,TRBJ2-7,TGCGCCAGCAGTGAGGGTGCGGGGGGGTACTCCTACGAGCAGTACTTC,CASSEGAGGYSYEQYF
.,TRBV4-3,.,TRBJ1-1,TGCGCCAGCAGCCAAGGGGGACGAGGGACAAAAAAAGCTTTCTTT,CASSQGGRGTKKAFF
once,TRBV29-1,TRBD1,TRBJ1-2,TGCAGCGTTGAAACCCACCGGACAGGGGTCACATCCTATGGCTACACCTTC,CSVETHRTGVTSYGYTF
.,TRBV11-2,.,TRBJ1-4,TGTGCCAGCAGCCTTCTTATGGCAGGGCGCAATGGTAATGAAAAACTGTTTTTT,CASSLLMAGRNGNEKLFF